The text below deals with one TCR beta chain. The germline gives CDR1 MNHEY, CDR2 SMNVEV (reference sequence). CDR3 size: 14 residues. The sample comes from a study of blood T cells in healthy people across ages. Caucasian individuals from Russia who were healthy and aged roughly 6 to 100 acted as donors. A second PCR, run for about 7 to 11 cycles, used a sample-barcoded 5' primer plus a J-beta primer mix. A single record per CDR3 protein comes from TCRdb applying MiXCR to the 5' RACE reads. Of around 900,000 distinct CDR3 sequences listed, roughly 51% are singletons. Source material: blood. The clonotype originates from a woman between 55 and 75 years old in good health. The chain is built from TRBV27 and TRBJ2-4, with 7 nucleotides matching TRBD2. The J call may not be correct, given that the DNA end is closer to TRBJ2-5. For the CDR3, the DNA is TGTGCCAGCAGTTTATTTGCGGGAGTGGAGACCCAGTACTTC. It is translated as CASSLFAGVETQYF.